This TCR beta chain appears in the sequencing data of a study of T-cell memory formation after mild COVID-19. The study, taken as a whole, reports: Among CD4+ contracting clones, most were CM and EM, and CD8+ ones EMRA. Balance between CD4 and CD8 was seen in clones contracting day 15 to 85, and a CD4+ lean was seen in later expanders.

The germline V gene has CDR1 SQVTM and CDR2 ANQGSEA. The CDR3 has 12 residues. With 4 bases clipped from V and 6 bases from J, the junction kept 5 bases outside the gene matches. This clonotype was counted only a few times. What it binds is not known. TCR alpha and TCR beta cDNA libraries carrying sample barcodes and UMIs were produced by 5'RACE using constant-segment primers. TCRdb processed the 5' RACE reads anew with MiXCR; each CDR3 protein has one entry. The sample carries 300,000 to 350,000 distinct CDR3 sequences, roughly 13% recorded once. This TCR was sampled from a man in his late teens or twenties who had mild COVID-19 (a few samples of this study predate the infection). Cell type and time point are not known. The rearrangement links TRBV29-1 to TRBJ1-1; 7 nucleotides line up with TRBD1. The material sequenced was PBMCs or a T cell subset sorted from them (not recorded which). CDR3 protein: CSVVRQGAEAFF. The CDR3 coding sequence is TGCAGCGTTGTAAGACAGGGAGCTGAAGCTTTCTTT.